Presented here are 23 T cell receptor beta chains from one specimen sequenced in a study of blood T cell repertoires in COVID-19. Method: immunoSEQ multiplex PCR; TCRdb's copy keeps in-frame clones and lacks some. The sample holds more than 65,000 clones; approximately 82% are singletons and the top ten take 9.7%. The sequencing sample was made of peripheral blood. These receptors were taken from a woman at least 80 years old with acute or convalescent COVID-19.

There are a few counts of this clone. The gene calls are TRBV7-2 and TRBJ2-2, with D possibly being TRBD1 (6 bases). Germline V lookup: CDR1 SGHTA, CDR2 FQGNSA. V lost 5 bases and J lost 5, with 15 bases in between. The CDR3 length is 15 residues. CDR3 loop: CASSPAQGRTGELFF. In DNA form, the CDR3 reads TGTGCCAGCAGCCCCGCCCAGGGGCGAACCGGGGAGCTGTTTTTT.

CDR3: CASSLLGGGNQPQHF. The CDR3 DNA reads TGTGCCAGCAGCTTACTTGGGGGGGGCAATCAGCCCCAGCATTTT. The chain joins TRBV7-6 to TRBJ1-5; a weak D match, TRBD1 (5 bases). The CDR3 has 15 amino acids. V lost 2 bases to trimming and J lost 2 bases, with 10 bases between them. CDR1 and CDR2 (germline): SGHVS, FNYEAQ.

The sample holds a few counts of this clone. CDR3 amino acids: CASRPPRGRSPLHF. For the CDR3, the DNA is TGTGCCAGCAGGCCCCCGAGGGGGCGTTCACCCCTCCACTTT. J is TRBJ1-6 and V is TRBV5-6, with 7 bases lining up with TRBD1. With V trimmed by 5 bases and J by 9 bases, 8 bases remained unmatched. CDR1 is SGHDT, CDR2 YYEEEE, per germline. The CDR3 length is 14 residues.

The chain has TRBV12-3 or TRBV12-4 and TRBJ2-6; a weak D match, TRBD2 (6 bases). V lost 5 bases, J lost 11 bases, and 13 bases lay in between. CDR3 length: 13 amino acids. The CDR3 spells CASSPRQRDVLTF. CDR3 bases: TGTGCCAGCAGTCCACGACAGCGGGACGTCCTGACTTTC.

The rearrangement joins TRBV5-6 to TRBJ1-5; 7 positions match TRBD1. The V gene end was trimmed by 0 bases and the J gene end by 8 bases; junction bases not matched to a gene: 8. Germline CDR1 and CDR2: SGHDT and YYEEEE. This CDR3 is 15 amino acids long. The DNA for the CDR3 is TGTGCCAGCAGCTTGGGGACAGGCTGGTCGGAGCCCCAGCATTTT. This codes for CASSLGTGWSEPQHF.

This clone was counted only a few times. J is TRBJ1-6 and V is TRBV2; 9 positions agree with TRBD1. V was pared by 7 bases and J by 10 bases, with 11 bases of the junction left unmatched. From germline, CDR1 is SNHLY and CDR2 FYNNEI. This CDR3 is built from 15 residues. CDR3 nucleotide sequence: TGTGCCAGCAAGATCGGACAGGGGCGGAACTCACCCCTCCACTTT. The encoded protein is CASKIGQGRNSPLHF.

This rearrangement joins TRBV5-1 to TRBJ1-2, with a weak D call TRBD1 (6 bases). The ends were cut back, 1 base at V and 11 bases at J, with 15 bases in the middle. CDR3 length: 13 residues. CDR1 is SGHRS, CDR2 YFSETQ, per germline. The CDR3 reads CASSLRQGNMYTF. CDR3 sequence (DNA): TGCGCCAGCAGCTTGAGGCAGGGGAATATGTACACCTTC.

This chain joins TRBV19 and TRBJ1-1; D is ambiguous. Germline CDR1 LNHDA, CDR2 SQIVND (reference sequence). V dropped 5 bases and J dropped 8 bases, with 18 bases sitting between them. The CDR3 is 14 amino acids. The CDR3 protein is CASSLTRGYGEAFF. The CDR3 DNA reads TGTGCCAGTAGTCTTACACGGGGATATGGGGAAGCTTTCTTT. The full variable domain, with the rest looked up from reference TRBV19 and TRBJ1-1, is DGGITQSPKYLFRKEGQNVTLSCEQNLNHDAMYWYRQDPGQGLRLIYYSQIVNDFQKGDIAEGYSVSREKKESFPLTVTSAQKNPTAFYLCASSLTRGYGEAFFGQGTRLTVV.

The CDR3 nucleotides are TGTGCCAGCAGCCCCGCGGGTAGCGGGGGGACCTACGAGCAGTACTTC. The encoded protein is CASSPAGSGGTYEQYF. The chain links TRBV7-9 to TRBJ2-7; the match to TRBD2 covers 10 bases. This CDR3 spans 16 amino acids. Trimming took 5 bases from V and 2 from J; bases not matched to a gene: 9. Per the germline V gene, CDR1 is SEHNR and CDR2 is FQNEAQ (reference sequence).

The chain recombines TRBV5-1 with TRBJ2-5, with 7 bases aligning to TRBD2. Trimming took 2 bases from V and 1 from J; bases not matched to a gene: 5. CDR3 size: 15 residues. Germline V gene lookup returns CDR1 SGHRS and CDR2 YFSETQ. For the CDR3, the DNA is TGCGCCAGCAGCTTTTCGGGAGGACCCCAAGAGACCCAGTACTTC. Translating gives CASSFSGGPQETQYF.

This clone was seen a single time. The chain is built from TRBV13 and TRBJ2-5; TRBD1 matches at 8 bases. V shed 5 bases, J shed 4 bases, and the junction held 3 bases outside the gene matches. The CDR3 extends over 13 amino acids. The germline V gene encodes CDR1 PRHDT and CDR2 FYEKMQ (reference sequence). CDR3 coding DNA: TGTGCCAGCAGCAAGGACAGGGCAGAGACCCAGTACTTC. It is translated as CASSKDRAETQYF. The full variable domain, in which reference TRBV13 and TRBJ2-5 provide the parts outside the CDR3, is AAGVIQSPRHLIKEKRETATLKCYPIPRHDTVYWYQQGPGQDPQFLISFYEKMQSDKGSIPDRFSAQQFSDYHSELNMSSLELGDSALYFCASSKDRAETQYFGPGTRLLVL.

The V gene is TRBV7-9, the J gene TRBJ2-7; 10 bases align to TRBD2. CDR3 length equals 14 residues. CDR1 and CDR2 (germline): SEHNR, FQNEAQ (reference sequence). V lost 4 bases to trimming and J lost 4 bases; unmatched junction nucleotides: 4. The CDR3 is CASSSPLAGYEQYF. The DNA for the CDR3 is TGTGCCAGCAGCTCCCCACTAGCGGGGTACGAGCAGTACTTC.

The chain uses TRBV2 and TRBJ2-5; no firm D call. Trimming pared 4 bases from V and 4 bases from J, leaving 4 bases between. The length of the CDR3 is 11 residues. Germline-derived CDR1 and CDR2 are SNHLY and FYNNEI. For the CDR3, the DNA is TGTGCCAGCAGTGTCGGAGAGACCCAGTACTTC. Its protein is CASSVGETQYF. The full variable domain, its missing parts supplied by reference TRBV2 and TRBJ2-5, is EPEVTQTPSHQVTQMGQEVILRCVPISNHLYFYWYRQILGQKVEFLVSFYNNEISEKSEIFDDQFSVERPDGSNFTLKIRSTKLEDSAMYFCASSVGETQYFGPGTRLLVL.

V usage is TRBV30 and J usage is TRBJ2-2; tentative D call: TRBD2 (6 bases). V lost 0 bases and J 0 bases, leaving 11 bases between the germline ends. The CDR3 consists of 16 residues. CDR1 and CDR2 (germline): GTSNPN, SVGIG (reference sequence). Here the CDR3 reads CAWSVRRGSNTGELFF. CDR3 in DNA: TGTGCCTGGAGTGTACGACGGGGGTCGAACACCGGGGAGCTGTTTTTT.

On this clone: This CDR3 is also generated by other DNA sequences in the sample. The genes are TRBV5-1 and TRBJ2-5; perhaps TRBD2 as D (6 bases). The CDR3 has 13 residues. V lost 0 bases and J 4 bases, leaving 7 bases between the germline ends. The germline V gene encodes CDR1 SGHRS and CDR2 YFSETQ. DNA of the CDR3: TGCGCCAGCAGCTTGGGGGGAGGAGAGACCCAGTACTTC. Residues: CASSLGGGETQYF.

The genes are TRBV5-6 and TRBJ1-2; perhaps TRBD1 as D (5 bases). CDR3 length equals 16 residues. Germline V gene lookup returns CDR1 SGHDT and CDR2 YYEEEE. V dropped 2 bases and J dropped 3 bases, with 17 bases sitting between them. Here the CDR3 reads CASSLTGQEWYYGYTF. CDR3 bases: TGTGCCAGCAGCTTAACCGGACAAGAATGGTACTATGGCTACACCTTC.

The rearrangement uses TRBV11-2 and TRBJ2-4, with TRBD2 matching 10 bases. V gave up 0 bases and J gave up 8 bases; unmatched junction bases: 13. The CDR3 has 18 residues. Germline CDR1 and CDR2: SGHAT and FQNNGV. CDR3 sequence: CASSLEGQRGGLRDIQYF. The CDR3, as DNA: TGTGCCAGCAGCTTAGAAGGTCAGCGGGGGGGCCTCAGAGACATTCAGTACTTC.

The chain is built from TRBV11-2 and TRBJ2-1; 12 nucleotides line up with TRBD2. Germline lookup yields CDR1 SGHAT and CDR2 FQNNGV. J was trimmed by 7 bases and V by 1 base; bases with no gene match: 14. This CDR3 comprises 19 residues. This CDR3 is CASSLASSGGALGFNEQFF. The CDR3, as DNA: TGTGCCAGCAGCTTAGCCTCTAGCGGGGGGGCCCTCGGGTTTAATGAGCAGTTCTTC. Supplemented by reference TRBV11-2 and TRBJ2-1, the full variable domain reads EAGVAQSPRYKIIEKRQSVAFWCNPISGHATLYWYQQILGQGPKLLIQFQNNGVVDDSQLPKDRFSAERLKGVDSTLKIQPAKLEDSAVYLCASSLASSGGALGFNEQFFGPGTRLTVL.

This clone was seen at least ten times. The chain employs TRBV6-6 and TRBJ1-2; D is unresolved. The CDR3 sequence is 14 residues long. V was clipped by 4 bases and J by 5 bases, with 14 bases between them. Germline lookup yields CDR1 MNHNY and CDR2 SVGAGI (reference sequence). The CDR3 bases are TGTGCCAGCAGTTTGATGTCCGAGTTTTATGGCTACACCTTC. Translating it yields CASSLMSEFYGYTF.

This chain links TRBV5-1 with TRBJ1-2; 8 nucleotides align to TRBD1. V dropped 7 bases and J dropped 7; count of bases not matched to a gene: 6. Germline V gives CDR1 SGHRS, CDR2 YFSETQ. The CDR3 length is 12 residues. The CDR3 DNA reads as TGCGCCAGCGCGCAGGACAGGGTTGGCTACACCTTC. Its protein product is CASAQDRVGYTF.

Here the CDR3 reads CASSVGTGNSPLHF. CDR3 bases: TGCGCCAGCAGCGTTGGGACAGGGAATTCACCCCTCCACTTT. The chain combines TRBV5-1 with TRBJ1-6, with 9 nucleotides matching TRBD1. Germline CDR1 reads SGHRS; CDR2 reads YFSETQ. The CDR3 runs 14 residues. The V segment lost 4 bases and the J segment 7 bases; nucleotides outside the gene matches: 3.

The genes are TRBV14 and TRBJ2-3, with 8 nucleotides matching TRBD1. In germline, CDR1 is SGHDN, CDR2 FVKESK. CDR3 length equals 20 residues. V lost 3 bases to trimming and J lost 0 bases; unmatched junction nucleotides: 17. CDR3 sequence (DNA): TGTGCCAGCAGCCAGGGCCGGGACAGGAGCCTACTCATCAGCACAGATACGCAGTATTTT. It specifies CASSQGRDRSLLISTDTQYF.

The chain employs TRBV6-5 and TRBJ2-1; 9 bases fit TRBD1. The junction had 8 bases not matched to a gene; V was cut back by 4 bases and J by 7 bases. The CDR3 runs 15 residues. The germline CDR1 and CDR2 sequences are MNHEY and SVGAGI. CDR3 in DNA: TGTGCCAGCAGTTCCCCGGGACAGGGTGTAAATGAGCAGTTCTTC. Translation gives CASSSPGQGVNEQFF.